This T cell receptor (beta chain) was observed in a study of shared T cell receptors in the human thymus (TCRdb year 2021). Context from the whole study: The study examined how self-reactive, shared T-cell receptor alpha chains are generated in the human thymus.

There are 12 amino acids in the CDR3, from cysteine to phenylalanine inclusive. Only the CDR3 DNA stays, 36 bases, in frame from base 1. V was cut back by 8 bases and J by 4 bases, leaving a gap of 12 bases between them. Taken from the germline V gene (reference sequence), the CDR1 and CDR2 loops are SGHKS and YYEKEE. Concerning this clone: Its antigen is unknown. No much larger clone exists at a distance of one base, and base qualities are not known.

Preparation of the library involved the immunoSEQ multiplex PCR assay. Drawn from immuneACCESS, this table holds only the in-frame rearrangements with V and J called that TCRdb kept. Clones are partly lost; checked studies trace under half to an unresolved V gene and leave the rest unexplained. The sample table contains 600,000 to 900,000 clones; only one count was recorded for 80% to 90% of them. Around 0.0094% of the sample goes to the ten largest clones. This same sample was also part of a study on human thymus T cells. The second paper states: The donors were immunologically healthy infants in Finland who had open corrective cardiac surgery for congenital heart defects. The thymus tissue came from surgical resects taken out during corrective cardiac surgery. Usage of V and J gene segments appeared to be biased in both the thymic and the peripheral blood repertoires. The related research reported highly overlapping thymic TCR repertoires among unrelated individuals. TCR alpha and beta repertoires from seven to nine infant thymus samples and a few related peripheral blood samples were characterized in the study. The infant donors were roughly 7 to 244 days old, and the cohort included several males and a couple of females. After being mechanically released from the tissue, thymocytes were kept at -70 degrees C in pellets of about 8.5-34 million cells. Genomic DNA was extracted from frozen cell pellets with a QIAsymphony instrument. Using the immunoSEQ multiplex PCR assay, the TCRB and TCRAD loci were amplified from a standardized quantity of quality-controlled genomic DNA. The V(D)J region was spanned by amplicons of a length sufficient to cover the CDR3 and to identify V and J genes. Through the commercial immunoSEQ service, the amplicons were sequenced on an Illumina platform. Primer bias and sequencing errors were corrected using previously described methods, and TCRAD and TCRB definitions followed the IMGT database. Analysis of the repertoires was done with immunoSEQ Analyzer 3.0 and VDJTools and included basic statistics, V/J segment usage, diversity estimates, rarefaction and pairwise overlap. To estimate diversity, the Chao1, ChaoE, Efron-Thisted, Shannon and inverse Simpson indices were applied, and diversity was also estimated on datasets down-sampled to the smallest sample. Repertoire overlap was assessed by strict matching of CDR3 nucleotide sequence, V gene and J gene, and clustering was done by Jaccard-based multidimensional scaling. Thymus samples yielded on average around 850,000 unique TCRB clonotypes, compared with 70,000 to 85,000 from blood samples.

Recombination linked TRBV5-5 to TRBJ1-2; there is no confident call for the D gene. Specimen: thymocytes. This TCR was recovered from a girl under three years old with a congenital heart defect. Donor details come from another sample of the same person, matched by shared clones. The CDR3 loop reads CARIPRGYGYTF. The nucleotide sequence reads as follows: TGTGCCAGGATCCCCCGGGGCTATGGCTACACCTTC.